These 26 T cell receptor beta chains originate from one sample sequenced in a study of beta chain features in type 1 diabetes. Study-level points and caveats: Significant though moderate, a shortening of TCRB CDR3s appeared in all four CD4+ subsets of Type 1 diabetes patients.

Sequenced material consisted of expressed TCRB transcripts (all of the isolated RNA was reverse transcribed). Produced via immunoSEQ multiplex PCR; TCRdb's table is partial and in-frame only. The data contain hundreds of thousands of clones, about 15% of them singletons. These TCRs are of unknown antigen specificity. What was sequenced was naive CD4+ T cells from blood. The receptors originated from a man aged 18 to 29 with type 1 diabetes.

The V gene is TRBV7-2, the J gene TRBJ1-4; weak D call: TRBD1 (6 bases). The germline V gene encodes CDR1 SGHTA and CDR2 FQGNSA. V dropped 5 bases and J dropped 2 bases, with 12 bases sitting between them. The CDR3 contains 15 residues. CDR3 DNA sequence: TGTGCCAGCAGCACACAGGGTCCCACTAATGAAAAACTGTTTTTT. Translated, it gives CASSTQGPTNEKLFF.

This clone was counted at least ten times. The CDR3 nucleotides read TGCAGCGTTGCAAGAGAAGAGACCCAGTACTTC. Translated, it gives CSVAREETQYF. The chain is built from TRBV29-1 and TRBJ2-5, with D unresolved. The V and J ends lost 4 bases and 3 bases respectively, with 6 bases between them. The CDR3 length is 11 residues. Germline CDR1 is SQVTM and CDR2 is ANQGSEA.

This clone turned up a few times. The J gene is TRBJ1-2, the V gene TRBV6-5; D is undetermined. V was pared by 6 bases and J by 1 base, with 12 bases between. This CDR3 is built from 14 residues. Germline V gene data show CDR1 as MNHEY and CDR2 as SVGAGI. The CDR3 nucleotides are TGTGCCAGCAGCTACGGGGAGGTTAACTATGGCTACACCTTC. It translates to CASSYGEVNYGYTF.

The chain employs TRBV6-5 and TRBJ2-7, with 7 bases lining up with TRBD2. This CDR3 has 14 amino acids. Trimming took 5 bases from V and 7 from J; bases not matched to a gene: 11. Germline V gene lookup returns CDR1 MNHEY and CDR2 SVGAGI. CDR3 loop: CASSPQAGPWEQYF. CDR3 nucleotide sequence: TGTGCCAGCAGTCCACAAGCGGGGCCGTGGGAGCAGTACTTC.

The sample holds a few counts of this clone. V is TRBV10-3 and J is TRBJ2-2; 9 bases map to TRBD2. Trimming at V came to 11 bases and at J to 5 bases, leaving 6 bases not matched to a gene. This CDR3 is 13 amino acids long. CDR1 is ENHRY and CDR2 is SYGVKD in the germline V gene. The CDR3 sequence is CASIAGETGELFF. CDR3 sequence (DNA): TGTGCCTCAATAGCGGGAGAGACCGGGGAGCTGTTTTTT.

The genes are TRBV29-1 and TRBJ2-5, with TRBD2 as a possible D gene (6 bases). CDR1 SQVTM and CDR2 ANQGSEA come from the germline V gene. The CDR3 covers 15 residues. V lost 6 bases to trimming and J lost 5 bases, with 22 bases between them. The CDR3 spells CSVAPRVGEEETQYF. CDR3 nucleotide sequence: TGCAGCGTGGCCCCTCGGGTGGGGGAGGAGGAGACCCAGTACTTC.

This clone came up a few times. This chain links TRBV6-6 with TRBJ1-6; tentative D call: TRBD1 (6 bases). The CDR3 runs to 14 residues. V lost 7 bases to trimming and J lost 5 bases, with 12 bases between them. Per the germline V gene, CDR1 is MNHNY and CDR2 is SVGAGI (reference sequence). The CDR3 sequence: CASIPGQDNSPLHF. DNA of the CDR3: TGTGCCAGCATTCCGGGACAAGATAATTCACCCCTCCACTTT.

The chain has TRBV5-1 and TRBJ2-1, with a tentative D call TRBD1 (6 bases). Germline V gives CDR1 SGHRS, CDR2 YFSETQ. The CDR3 is made up of 13 amino acids. Trimming left V 10 bases short and J 4 bases short, with 15 bases between. The CDR3 bases are TGCGCCTCCGGACAGCTTTCATACAATGAGCAGTTCTTC. Protein product: CASGQLSYNEQFF.

This clone was recorded a few times. The gene calls are TRBV4-1 and TRBJ2-7, with 10 nucleotides matching TRBD1. The germline V gene encodes CDR1 MGHRA and CDR2 YSYEKL. CDR3 length equals 16 residues. Losses at the gene ends were 0 bases for V and 5 bases for J; bases not matched to a gene: 7. The CDR3 here is CASSQDFGTGVNEQYF. As DNA, the CDR3 is TGCGCCAGCAGCCAAGATTTCGGGACAGGGGTTAACGAGCAGTACTTC.

This chain connects TRBV27 to TRBJ2-5; D is perhaps TRBD2 (6 bases). Between the trimmed V and J ends, which lost 4 bases and 5 bases, there was a span of 11 bases. This CDR3 comprises 13 residues. Germline values: CDR1 MNHEY, CDR2 SMNVEV (reference sequence). CDR3 residues: CASSSRDFETQYF. For the CDR3, the DNA is TGTGCCAGCAGTTCCCGGGACTTCGAGACCCAGTACTTC.

The V gene is TRBV5-1, the J gene TRBJ2-5, with TRBD2 matching 12 bases. After removal of 0 bases from V and 5 bases from J, the junction contained 8 bases not matched to a gene. CDR1 SGHRS and CDR2 YFSETQ come from the germline V gene. This CDR3 has 17 amino acids. The DNA for the CDR3 is TGCGCCAGCAGCTTGGGCCTAGCGGGAGGGTCATTCGAGACCCAGTACTTC. Residues: CASSLGLAGGSFETQYF.

Only a few counts were recorded for this clone. The genes are TRBV6-6 and TRBJ2-1; 12 positions agree with TRBD2. Trimming cost V 5 bases and J 5 bases; bases outside gene matches: 4. From germline, CDR1 is MNHNY and CDR2 SVGAGI (reference sequence). This CDR3 spans 15 amino acids. CDR3 DNA: TGTGCCAGCAGTACAAGGACTAGCGGGAACAATGAGCAGTTCTTC. Translated, it gives CASSTRTSGNNEQFF.

Only a few counts were recorded for this clone. This chain uses TRBV4-3 with TRBJ1-5; 8 bases fit TRBD1. CDR1 and CDR2 from the germline V gene are LGHNA and YSLEER. Trimming removed 4 bases from V and 3 bases from J; junction bases left unmatched: 2. This CDR3 has 14 residues. CDR3 nucleotides: TGCGCCAGCAGCCCACAGGGGGTCAATCAGCCCCAGCATTTT. Protein product: CASSPQGVNQPQHF.

The gene calls are TRBV5-6 and TRBJ2-4; 8 positions agree with TRBD1. CDR3 length: 13 residues. The V gene's germline CDR1 is SGHDT and CDR2 YYEEEE. Trimming removed 5 bases from V and 6 bases from J; junction bases left unmatched: 4. DNA for the CDR3: TGTGCCAGCAGTTCCGGGACAGGAAACATTCAGTACTTC. It encodes CASSSGTGNIQYF.

This clone has a handful of counts. V usage is TRBV28 and J usage is TRBJ2-1, with unresolved D. V was clipped by 11 bases and J by 0 bases, with 14 bases between them. Germline V gene lookup returns CDR1 MDHEN and CDR2 SYDVKM. The CDR3 covers 14 residues. CDR3 amino acids: CAVYPTYSYNEQFF. The DNA for the CDR3 is TGTGCCGTATACCCCACTTACTCCTACAATGAGCAGTTCTTC.

This clone was counted between two and nine times. The chain recombines TRBV2 with TRBJ2-5; 12 positions agree with TRBD2. The J call may be faulty, since TRBJ2-7 better matches the DNA end. This CDR3 is built from 17 residues. Germline V lookup: CDR1 SNHLY, CDR2 FYNNEI. The CDR3 coding sequence is TGTGCCAGCAGTGAAGGACTAGCGGGAGCGTTGTCCTACGAGCAGTACTTC. It is translated as CASSEGLAGALSYEQYF.

This clone was counted a single time. The CDR3 bases are TGCGCCAGCAGCCGGGGACTAGCGGGCACATACGAGCAGTACTTC. It is translated as CASSRGLAGTYEQYF. The rearrangement uses TRBV5-1 and TRBJ2-7; 12 nucleotides match TRBD2. CDR1 and CDR2 from the germline V gene are SGHRS and YFSETQ. Losses at the gene ends were 4 bases for V and 4 bases for J; bases not matched to a gene: 6. This CDR3 comprises 15 residues.

The chain uses TRBV30 and TRBJ2-5, with a weak D call TRBD2 (5 bases). The assigned J gene may be wrong: the sequence end matches TRBJ2-7 better. The CDR3 is made up of 12 amino acids. Germline CDR1 and CDR2: GTSNPN and SVGIG (reference sequence). CDR3 in amino acids: CAWSGMFYEQYF. The DNA of the CDR3 is TGTGCCTGGAGCGGGATGTTCTACGAGCAGTACTTC.

The CDR3 loop is CASRRGPQETQYF. The CDR3 region has the DNA TGTGCCAGCAGGCGGGGACCACAAGAGACCCAGTACTTC. This chain uses TRBV6-5 with TRBJ2-5; weak D call: TRBD2 (6 bases). Trimming stripped 6 bases from V and 2 bases from J, with 10 bases between. The CDR3 consists of 13 residues. The germline CDR1 and CDR2 sequences are MNHEY and SVGAGI.

This clone occurred a few times. The genes are TRBV29-1 and TRBJ1-1; D possibly corresponds to TRBD1 (5 bases). CDR1 is SQVTM and CDR2 is ANQGSEA in the germline V gene. The CDR3 extends over 13 amino acids. The germline V and J ends were trimmed by 4 bases and 3 bases, with 12 bases remaining between them. The DNA for the CDR3 is TGCAGCGTTGCAAGGACACCGGACACTGAAGCTTTCTTT. It is translated as CSVARTPDTEAFF.

This clone was picked up a small number of times. The rearrangement uses TRBV7-2 and TRBJ2-5, with a possible D match to TRBD2 (5 bases). V was cut by 3 bases and J by 5 bases, with 13 bases left in between. This CDR3 spans 14 amino acids. Germline V lookup: CDR1 SGHTA, CDR2 FQGNSA. CDR3 amino acids: CASSLRSSWETQYF. Here the CDR3 DNA reads TGTGCCAGCAGCTTGCGGTCTAGCTGGGAGACCCAGTACTTC.

The chain is built from TRBV6-6 and TRBJ2-7; 10 bases are shared with TRBD2. Germline V gene data show CDR1 as MNHNY and CDR2 as SVGAGI (reference sequence). The CDR3 length is 16 residues. With 5 bases clipped from V and 5 bases from J, the junction kept 12 bases outside the gene matches. CDR3 nucleotides: TGTGCCAGCAGTCCGAGAGGAGCGGGAGGGAGTGACGAGCAGTACTTC. It specifies CASSPRGAGGSDEQYF.

A few counts support this clone. This chain connects TRBV14 to TRBJ1-1, with 7 bases fitting TRBD1. The CDR3 covers 14 residues. J was trimmed by 3 bases and V by 3 bases; bases with no gene match: 4. Per germline, CDR1 SGHDN and CDR2 FVKESK. The CDR3 is CASSHLTGDTEAFF. CDR3 coding DNA: TGTGCCAGCAGCCATCTAACAGGGGACACTGAAGCTTTCTTT. Variable domain in full (rest from reference TRBV14 and TRBJ1-1): EAGVTQFPSHSVIEKGQTVTLRCDPISGHDNLYWYRRVMGKEIKFLLHFVKESKQDESGMPNNRFLAERTGGTYSTLKVQPAELEDSGVYFCASSHLTGDTEAFFGQGTRLTVV.

The chain has TRBV29-1 and TRBJ2-1, with 8 bases matching TRBD2. Looked up from germline, CDR1 is SQVTM and CDR2 is ANQGSEA. V was clipped by 6 bases and J by 3 bases; unmatched bases: 10. CDR3 size: 15 residues. The CDR3 reads CSVGRGGLDYNEQFF. The CDR3 region has the DNA TGCAGCGTCGGTCGGGGGGGACTAGACTACAATGAGCAGTTCTTC.

The J gene is TRBJ2-7, the V gene TRBV7-2, with 8 bases that match TRBD1. The germline V gene encodes CDR1 SGHTA and CDR2 FQGNSA. The CDR3 contains 16 residues. J was trimmed by 0 bases and V by 5 bases; bases with no gene match: 9. In DNA, the CDR3 is TGTGCCAGCAGCCCGTCCCGGGACAGGAGCTCCTACGAGCAGTACTTC. Its translation: CASSPSRDRSSYEQYF. Drawing the rest from reference TRBV7-2 and TRBJ2-7, the complete variable domain is GAGVSQSPSNKVTEKGKDVELRCDPISGHTALYWYRQSLGQGLEFLIYFQGNSAPDKSGLPSDRFSAERTGGSVSTLTIQRTQQEDSAVYLCASSPSRDRSSYEQYFGPGTRLTVT.

A few counts support this clone. This chain joins TRBV27 and TRBJ1-5; 7 positions match TRBD1. The CDR3 contains 16 residues. Per germline, CDR1 MNHEY and CDR2 SMNVEV (reference sequence). The V segment lost 8 bases and the J segment 1 base; nucleotides outside the gene matches: 11. The CDR3 reads CASASGDRLSNQPQHF. CDR3 DNA sequence: TGTGCCAGCGCTTCGGGGGACAGATTAAGCAATCAGCCCCAGCATTTT.